This T cell receptor (beta chain) was sequenced for a study of CD8 T cells in Susac syndrome. The CDR3 runs 13 residues. V trimming: 6 bases; J trimming: 7 bases; junction bases outside the gene matches: 5. The germline V gene has CDR1 SQVTM and CDR2 ANQGSEA. Sequencing targeted TCR beta in T cells from blood (CD8+ and CD4+). RNA was extracted with the RNeasy kit, and a quantity of about 0.45 to 1 ug was reverse transcribed using random hexamers. Each CDR3 protein gets one entry after TCRdb re-called the immunoSEQ multiplex PCR reads with MiXCR. The table shows some 190,000 distinct CDR3 sequences, with approximately 95% occurring only once.

This TCR came from a human donor in good health. Sequencing used CD4+ T cells from PBMCs. V and J are TRBV29-1 and TRBJ1-4; the match to TRBD1 covers 10 bases. The DNA of the CDR3 is TGCAGCGTCGAACGGGACAGGGGTGAAAAACTGTTTTTT. The encoded protein is CSVERDRGEKLFF.